The 8 T cell receptor beta chains presented below share a single source sample, sequenced in a study of blood T cell repertoires in COVID-19. Repertoires were generated with immunoSEQ multiplex PCR, while TCRdb's copy carries only in-frame clones and drops some. This sample carries around 300,000 clones, 88% of them seen once, and the ten largest clones take around 4.6%. Sample: PBMCs or T cells enriched from blood (not recorded which). These receptors were obtained from a man aged 25-45 years who had recovered from COVID-19.

The chain recombines TRBV28 with TRBJ1-5; 7 bases map to TRBD1. The germline gives CDR1 MDHEN, CDR2 SYDVKM. The CDR3 has 15 residues. Trimming removed 5 bases from V and 0 bases from J; junction bases left unmatched: 4. The CDR3 region has the DNA TGTGCCAGCAGTACAGGGGATTATAGCAATCAGCCCCAGCATTTT. The encoded protein is CASSTGDYSNQPQHF.

The chain links TRBV5-1 to TRBJ1-1; D uncertain. V lost 0 bases and J 8 bases, leaving 14 bases between the germline ends. CDR1 is SGHRS and CDR2 is YFSETQ in the germline V gene. CDR3 length: 14 residues. In DNA form, the CDR3 reads TGCGCCAGCAGCTTGGATCCGTCGGTCAACGAAGCTTTCTTT. Translated, it gives CASSLDPSVNEAFF.

V and J are TRBV25-1 and TRBJ1-2, with 7 bases fitting TRBD1. Trimming at V came to 4 bases and at J to 1 base, leaving 3 bases not matched to a gene. This CDR3 is 14 amino acids long. CDR1 is MGHDK, CDR2 SYGVNS, per germline. CDR3 nucleotide sequence: TGTGCCAGCAGTGCCGCAGGGGGTAACTATGGCTACACCTTC. It is translated as CASSAAGGNYGYTF.

The gene calls are TRBV11-3 and TRBJ1-4; 11 nucleotides match TRBD1. Trimming removed 6 bases from V and 6 bases from J; junction bases left unmatched: 15. The CDR3 length is 18 residues. Germline-derived CDR1 and CDR2 are SGHNT and YENEEA. CDR3 sequence reads: CASRPDGQGAIWDEKLFF. The CDR3, as DNA: TGTGCCAGCAGACCTGACGGACAGGGGGCGATTTGGGATGAAAAACTGTTTTTT. The full variable domain, rest sourced from reference TRBV11-3 and TRBJ1-4, is EAGVVQSPRYKIIEKKQPVAFWCNPISGHNTLYWYLQNLGQGPELLIRYENEEAVDDSQLPKDRFSAERLKGVDSTLKIQPAELGDSAVYLCASRPDGQGAIWDEKLFFGSGTQLSVL.

V and J are TRBV7-3 and TRBJ2-5, with 16 bases aligning to TRBD2. This CDR3 is built from 17 residues. The germline gives CDR1 SGHTA, CDR2 FQGTGA. After removal of 5 bases from V and 5 bases from J, the junction contained 8 bases not matched to a gene. CDR3 residues: CASSLPQGLAGGETQYF. The CDR3 DNA is TGTGCCAGCAGCCTCCCCCAGGGACTAGCGGGGGGGGAGACCCAGTACTTC.

J is TRBJ1-6 and V is TRBV30; D remains unclear. Trimming removed 5 bases at V and 0 bases at J, with 11 bases between. Germline assignment: CDR1 GTSNPN and CDR2 SVGIG (reference sequence). CDR3 length: 15 amino acids. The CDR3 spells CAWGPMSSYNSPLHF. The CDR3 DNA follows: TGTGCCTGGGGGCCTATGAGCTCCTATAATTCACCCCTCCACTTT.

The chain has TRBV4-1 and TRBJ2-3; the match to TRBD2 covers 12 bases. The CDR3 consists of 17 residues. From germline, CDR1 is MGHRA and CDR2 YSYEKL. V was pared by 4 bases and J by 2 bases, with 7 bases of the junction left unmatched. Written as DNA, the CDR3 is TGCGCCAGCAGCCCCCAACGGACTAGCGGGGTCACAGATACGCAGTATTTT. This sequence encodes CASSPQRTSGVTDTQYF.

This sequence joins TRBV2 and TRBJ1-1, with 8 bases identical to TRBD1. This CDR3 has 14 residues. Germline loops: CDR1 SNHLY, CDR2 FYNNEI. With V trimmed by 7 bases and J by 4 bases, 8 bases remained unmatched. The CDR3 region is CASTITQGVTEAFF. The CDR3 coding sequence is TGTGCCAGCACAATAACACAGGGGGTCACTGAAGCTTTCTTT.